What follows is one T cell receptor beta chain and its context. Measured with immunoSEQ multiplex PCR; TCRdb has only the in-frame clones, and not every one. Of some 250,000 clones listed, 80% to 90% are singletons. The data stem from a study of blood T cell repertoires in COVID-19. The study drew participants aged about 18 to 95 years from 20 to 30 US areas. Participants reported their clinical history, and cohort assignment relied on those reports. Before being deemed recovered, Cohort 3 donors had two negative PCRs, clearance, or symptom resolution. Germline V CDR1 and CDR2: MDHEN, SYDVKM. The germline V and J ends were trimmed by 10 bases and 7 bases, with 16 bases remaining between them. CDR3 size: 12 residues.

This TCR was recovered from a woman aged 45-60 years who had recovered from COVID-19. The sample consisted of PBMCs or T cells enriched from blood (not recorded which). V and J are TRBV28 and TRBJ1-1, with TRBD1 as a possible D gene (5 bases). CDR3 DNA: TGTGCCACCAGGCTTGAGCAGGGTGAAGCTTTCTTT. It is translated as CATRLEQGEAFF.